Following are 23 T cell receptor beta chains from one sample sequenced in a study of shared clonotypes between healthy human individuals. Repertoires were generated with immunoSEQ multiplex PCR, while TCRdb's copy carries only in-frame clones and drops some. The table lists 1.6 million or so clones, 97% to 99% of them singletons. Sequencing was performed on naive CD4+ T cells sorted from blood. Specified subset: CD45RA+ positively selected. Source of these receptors: a man under 40 in good health.

J is TRBJ2-5 and V is TRBV11-3; 7 bases match TRBD2. Germline V gives CDR1 SGHNT, CDR2 YENEEA. The CDR3 consists of 13 residues. J gave up 5 bases and V 5 bases, and 5 bases lay outside the gene matches. Written as DNA, the CDR3 is TGTGCCAGCAGCCCCACTAGCGTCGAGACCCAGTACTTC. This gives the protein CASSPTSVETQYF.

The chain uses TRBV5-4 and TRBJ2-2; possibly TRBD1 for D (5 bases). Germline assignment: CDR1 SGHNT and CDR2 YYREEE (reference sequence). Trimming took 4 bases from V and 6 from J, leaving 10 bases between them. The CDR3 is 13 amino acids. DNA of the CDR3: TGTGCCAGCAGCATTCAGGGTCCCGGGGAGCTGTTTTTT. Translation gives CASSIQGPGELFF. The whole variable domain, filled in from reference TRBV5-4 and TRBJ2-2, reads ETGVTQSPTHLIKTRGQQVTLRCSSQSGHNTVSWYQQALGQGPQFIFQYYREEENGRGNFPPRFSGLQFPNYSSELNVNALELDDSALYLCASSIQGPGELFFGEGSRLTVL.

The chain is built from TRBV11-1 and TRBJ2-5, with TRBD2 matching over 10 bases. The CDR3 has 16 residues. V dropped 2 bases and J dropped 5; count of bases not matched to a gene: 8. The germline CDR1 and CDR2 sequences are SGHAT and FQDESV (reference sequence). CDR3 in amino acids: CASSLPLAGVRETQYF. In DNA form, the CDR3 reads TGTGCCAGCAGCTTACCCCTAGCGGGAGTTCGGGAGACCCAGTACTTC.

J is TRBJ1-2 and V is TRBV5-4; tentative D call: TRBD1 (5 bases). The CDR3 is made up of 16 amino acids. V was pared by 6 bases and J by 8 bases, with 26 bases between. The germline CDR1 and CDR2 sequences are SGHNT and YYREEE (reference sequence). CDR3 in amino acids: CASTHPTTPGLGGYTF. The CDR3 DNA sequence: TGTGCCAGCACCCACCCCACCACTCCAGGGTTGGGAGGCTACACCTTC.

The V call is TRBV14, the J call TRBJ2-7; D is uncertain. Trimming removed 3 bases at V and 2 bases at J, with 5 bases between. Looked up from germline, CDR1 is SGHDN and CDR2 is FVKESK. The CDR3 extends over 12 amino acids. The DNA of the CDR3 is TGTGCCAGCAGCCATACGGCCTACGAGCAGTACTTC. This sequence encodes CASSHTAYEQYF.

The chain links TRBV7-6 to TRBJ2-3, with 10 bases aligning to TRBD2. Per germline, CDR1 SGHVS and CDR2 FNYEAQ. The CDR3 spans 19 residues. V lost 5 bases to trimming and J lost 4 bases; unmatched junction nucleotides: 18. CDR3 amino acids: CASSANPLAGDWGPDTQYF. The CDR3 DNA sequence: TGTGCCAGCAGCGCAAACCCCCTAGCGGGAGATTGGGGGCCAGATACGCAGTATTTT.

This chain joins TRBV11-3 and TRBJ2-2; the match to TRBD2 covers 9 bases. CDR3 length: 14 residues. Germline CDR1 reads SGHNT; CDR2 reads YENEEA. V lost 7 bases to trimming and J lost 6 bases; unmatched junction nucleotides: 6. The CDR3 DNA is TGTGCCAGCAAGAAAGCGGGAGGTCCCGGGGAGCTGTTTTTT. Protein sequence: CASKKAGGPGELFF.

This sequence joins TRBV9 and TRBJ2-2; unclear D gene. The CDR3 spans 15 residues. Germline V gives CDR1 SGDLS, CDR2 YYNGEE. Trimming took 0 bases from V and 3 from J, leaving 9 bases between them. DNA for the CDR3: TGTGCCAGCAGCGTAGTAGCAGGCGACACCGGGGAGCTGTTTTTT. As protein: CASSVVAGDTGELFF. The full variable domain, rest sourced from reference TRBV9 and TRBJ2-2, is DSGVTQTPKHLITATGQRVTLRCSPRSGDLSVYWYQQSLDQGLQFLIQYYNGEERAKGNILERFSAQQFPDLHSELNLSSLELGDSALYFCASSVVAGDTGELFFGEGSRLTVL.

This rearrangement joins TRBV5-1 to TRBJ2-1, with TRBD1 matching 9 bases. V gave up 4 bases and J gave up 3 bases; unmatched junction bases: 5. The CDR3 loop spans 15 amino acids. CDR1 is SGHRS and CDR2 is YFSETQ in the germline V gene. The DNA of the CDR3 is TGCGCCAGCAGCACCCGGGACAGGGACTACAATGAGCAGTTCTTC. Amino acid sequence: CASSTRDRDYNEQFF.

CDR3 sequence (DNA): TGTGCCAGCAGCTTAGAGGCCATGGACAGGGTCGTTATGGGGGAGCAGTACTTC. Its translation is CASSLEAMDRVVMGEQYF. This chain joins TRBV7-9 and TRBJ2-7; 8 positions match TRBD1. V lost 1 base to trimming and J lost 7 bases; unmatched junction nucleotides: 18. The CDR3 loop spans 18 amino acids. The germline gives CDR1 SEHNR, CDR2 FQNEAQ (reference sequence).

V is TRBV11-1 and J is TRBJ1-3; D gene ambiguous. Per germline, CDR1 SGHAT and CDR2 FQDESV (reference sequence). The CDR3 is 12 amino acids. The germline V and J ends were trimmed by 7 bases and 5 bases, with 9 bases remaining between them. CDR3 sequence reads: CASKDRRNTIYF. CDR3 nucleotide sequence: TGTGCCAGCAAGGACCGACGAAACACCATATATTTT.

This clone was found once. In the same sample, other DNA sequences code for this CDR3. The chain has TRBV5-1 and TRBJ2-7, with D perhaps being TRBD1 or TRBD2 (7 bases each). The CDR3 spans 14 residues. From germline, CDR1 is SGHRS and CDR2 YFSETQ. Trimming stripped 2 bases from V and 4 bases from J, with 13 bases between. The CDR3 region is CASSLAGGAYEQYF. As DNA, the CDR3 is TGCGCCAGCAGCTTAGCAGGGGGGGCTTACGAGCAGTACTTC. The full variable domain, in which reference TRBV5-1 and TRBJ2-7 provide the parts outside the CDR3, is KAGVTQTPRYLIKTRGQQVTLSCSPISGHRSVSWYQQTPGQGLQFLFEYFSETQRNKGNFPGRFSGRQFSNSRSEMNVSTLELGDSALYLCASSLAGGAYEQYFGPGTRLTVT.

The chain links TRBV28 to TRBJ2-1, with 9 bases matching TRBD2. The junction had 12 bases not matched to a gene; V was cut back by 3 bases and J by 6 bases. The CDR3 runs to 17 residues. In germline, CDR1 is MDHEN, CDR2 SYDVKM. The CDR3 nucleotides read TGTGCCAGCAGTTTTGCGGGAGGGCCTTCTCTTTTCAATGAGCAGTTCTTC. Residues: CASSFAGGPSLFNEQFF.

This rearrangement joins TRBV6-6 to TRBJ2-2; D tentatively fits TRBD1 or TRBD2 (6 bases each). This CDR3 is 13 amino acids long. Trimming removed 2 bases at V and 6 bases at J, with 7 bases between. Germline V gene data show CDR1 as MNHNY and CDR2 as SVGAGI (reference sequence). The CDR3 sequence: CASSYGGPGELFF. CDR3 bases: TGTGCCAGCAGTTACGGGGGGCCCGGGGAGCTGTTTTTT.

V is TRBV5-5 and J is TRBJ2-3; D is tentatively TRBD1 or TRBD2 (5 bases each). This CDR3 is built from 13 residues. Trimming cost V 3 bases and J 13 bases, with 18 bases left between them. CDR1 is SGHKS, CDR2 YYEKEE, per germline (reference sequence). CDR3 loop: CASSSGTTSVEYF. The CDR3, as DNA: TGTGCCAGCAGCTCGGGGACCACCTCTGTGGAGTATTTT.

The chain combines TRBV28 with TRBJ1-2; D is possibly TRBD1 (6 bases). Trimming took 10 bases from V and 4 from J, leaving 19 bases between them. Germline V gene data show CDR1 as MDHEN and CDR2 as SYDVKM. CDR3 size: 14 residues. The CDR3 loop reads CATNFGSGAYGYTF. CDR3 nucleotides: TGTGCCACCAATTTCGGATCGGGGGCCTATGGCTACACCTTC.

V usage is TRBV2 and J usage is TRBJ1-5; D uncertain. CDR3 size: 17 residues. The germline gives CDR1 SNHLY, CDR2 FYNNEI. The germline V and J ends were trimmed by 2 bases and 4 bases, with 18 bases remaining between them. The CDR3 is CASSEILTKWRNQPQHF. As DNA, the CDR3 is TGTGCCAGCAGTGAAATCCTAACAAAATGGCGAAATCAGCCCCAGCATTTT.

This chain links TRBV18 with TRBJ2-1, with D possibly matching TRBD2 (5 bases). Trimming took off 2 bases at V and 9 bases at J, with 17 bases between the two ends. Germline V lookup: CDR1 KGHSH, CDR2 LQKENI. This CDR3 has 15 residues. The CDR3 sequence: CASSPRGHAEIEQFF. DNA for the CDR3: TGTGCCAGCTCACCAAGAGGGCATGCGGAGATTGAGCAGTTCTTC.

The chain combines TRBV28 with TRBJ2-7; 15 positions match TRBD2. CDR3 length: 15 amino acids. The trim removed 6 bases at V and 4 bases at J, leaving 4 bases unmatched. Germline V gives CDR1 MDHEN, CDR2 SYDVKM. In nucleotides, the CDR3 is TGTGCCAGCAGAAAGGGACTAGCGGGAGGTTACGAGCAGTACTTC. Its translation is CASRKGLAGGYEQYF.

The V and J genes are TRBV5-4 and TRBJ2-6; D perhaps matches TRBD1 (5 bases). The germline V and J ends were trimmed by 5 bases and 2 bases, with 8 bases remaining between them. Germline values: CDR1 SGHNT, CDR2 YYREEE (reference sequence). This CDR3 has 14 residues. CDR3 in amino acids: CASRGRAGANVLTF. The CDR3 DNA follows: TGTGCCAGCAGAGGCAGGGCTGGGGCCAACGTCCTGACTTTC.

In nucleotides, the CDR3 is TGTGCCAGCAGTGTAACCTCTGGAAACACCATATATTTT. Residues: CASSVTSGNTIYF. V and J are TRBV28 and TRBJ1-3; D gene uncertain. V was cut by 5 bases and J by 0 bases, with 5 bases left in between. Germline CDR1 and CDR2: MDHEN and SYDVKM. The CDR3 consists of 13 residues.

The chain joins TRBV7-9 to TRBJ2-6; 10 bases are shared with TRBD1. From germline, CDR1 is SEHNR and CDR2 FQNEAQ (reference sequence). The CDR3 covers 17 residues. Germline trimming cut 1 base from V and 2 bases from J; bases unmatched to any gene: 2. The CDR3 is CASSLGTGGTGANVLTF. CDR3 coding DNA: TGTGCCAGCAGCTTAGGGACAGGGGGTACTGGGGCCAACGTCCTGACTTTC.

V usage is TRBV6-1 and J usage is TRBJ2-7; TRBD2 matches at 8 bases. Germline V gene data show CDR1 as MNHNS and CDR2 as SASEGT. The junction had 12 bases not matched to a gene; V was cut back by 1 base and J by 4 bases. CDR3 length: 17 amino acids. The CDR3 spells CASSEGGTWAGGYEQYF. CDR3 bases: TGTGCCAGCAGTGAAGGGGGGACTTGGGCGGGAGGATACGAGCAGTACTTC.